This T cell receptor beta chain was recovered during a study of PD-1 blockade in classical Hodgkin lymphoma. Points from the study as a whole: Diminished baseline TCR diversity has been reported in newly diagnosed patients relative to healthy donors. Among the patients, those starting nivolumab under 1 year after ASCT were excluded. Why repertoires differed is undefined; disease activity or prior therapy possibly contributed.

Using immunoSEQ multiplex PCR, the repertoire was profiled, and TCRdb retains in-frame clones only, with some absent. This sample has roughly 30,000 clones, with around 84% found just once. The CDR3 is 14 amino acids. Germline assignment: CDR1 SGHNT and CDR2 YYREEE (reference sequence). The V gene end was trimmed by 1 base and the J gene end by 6 bases; junction bases not matched to a gene: 1. Time point noted: cycle 4 day 1 (C4D1), after more than 5 weeks of nivolumab. There was relapse after autologous stem cell transplantation in every patient, and there was variation in brentuximab vedotin exposure. Researchers used magnetic negative selection to pull out pure CD4+ T cells from thawed PBMCs. Best overall response was complete response, partial response or progressive disease in these relapsed/refractory classical Hodgkin lymphoma patients. Points on this clone: Its matching antigen is unknown.

This chain joins TRBV5-4 and TRBJ2-3, with 11 bases aligning to TRBD2. The TCR comes from a human donor with classical Hodgkin lymphoma. Sequencing was performed on CD4+ T cells from blood, taken before the fourth cycle of nivolumab. CDR3 coding DNA: TGTGCCAGCAGCTTGACTAGCGGGGGTGATACGCAGTATTTT. Protein product: CASSLTSGGDTQYF.